Presented here are 14 T cell receptor beta chains from one specimen sequenced in a study of blood T cell repertoires in COVID-19. The data were produced by immunoSEQ multiplex PCR, yet TCRdb's version contains in-frame clones alone and is incomplete. The sample yields about 100,000 clones, 88% seen once. Sequencing was performed on peripheral blood. Receptor source: a human donor in a cohort sampled during active COVID-19.

The chain combines TRBV2 with TRBJ2-2; D perhaps matches TRBD2 (5 bases). Trimming removed 4 bases from V and 1 base from J, with 10 bases in between. This CDR3 is 15 amino acids long. The germline gives CDR1 SNHLY, CDR2 FYNNEI. As DNA, the CDR3 is TGTGCCAGCAGTGCTTCTAGCTTGAACACCGGGGAGCTGTTTTTT. Amino acid sequence: CASSASSLNTGELFF. Based on the CDR3 plus reference TRBV2 and TRBJ2-2, the full variable domain is EPEVTQTPSHQVTQMGQEVILRCVPISNHLYFYWYRQILGQKVEFLVSFYNNEISEKSEIFDDQFSVERPDGSNFTLKIRSTKLEDSAMYFCASSASSLNTGELFFGEGSRLTVL.

V gene TRBV28 combines with J gene TRBJ2-5, with TRBD1 matching over 7 bases. The CDR3 extends over 17 amino acids. After removal of 1 base from V and 2 bases from J, the junction contained 10 bases not matched to a gene. Germline CDR1 and CDR2: MDHEN and SYDVKM. In DNA, the CDR3 is TGTGCCAGCAGTTTATTTACCCCTACGGGACAGCAAGAGACCCAGTACTTC. This sequence encodes CASSLFTPTGQQETQYF.

The chain combines TRBV5-6 with TRBJ2-3; a possible D gene is TRBD2 (6 bases). The CDR3 covers 15 residues. Germline values: CDR1 SGHDT, CDR2 YYEEEE. V lost 2 bases and J 0 bases, leaving 10 bases between the germline ends. The CDR3 here is CASSLGGISTDTQYF. CDR3 in DNA: TGTGCCAGCAGCTTAGGCGGGATTAGCACAGATACGCAGTATTTT.

This clone has a single count. The chain recombines TRBV30 with TRBJ1-6; 10 bases are a match to TRBD1. CDR3 size: 14 residues. V shed 5 bases, J shed 8 bases, and the junction held 6 bases outside the gene matches. CDR1 is GTSNPN, CDR2 SVGIG, per germline (reference sequence). This CDR3 reads CAWQTGQGHSPLHF. The CDR3 nucleotides read TGTGCCTGGCAAACGGGACAGGGGCATTCACCCCTCCACTTT.

The V and J genes are TRBV3-1 (or the pseudogene TRBV3-2) and TRBJ2-3; the match to TRBD1 covers 11 bases. Germline CDR1 LGHDT, CDR2 YNNKEL (reference sequence). The V segment lost 5 bases and the J segment 6 bases; nucleotides outside the gene matches: 4. The CDR3 is 14 amino acids. CDR3 in amino acids: CASSFGTGGDTQYF. The CDR3 nucleotides read TGTGCCAGCAGCTTTGGGACAGGGGGGGATACGCAGTATTTT.

The chain uses TRBV2 and TRBJ2-7; maybe TRBD1 (5 bases). V was clipped by 6 bases and J by 6 bases, with 9 bases between them. Germline CDR1 and CDR2: SNHLY and FYNNEI. The CDR3 sequence is 11 residues long. The CDR3 DNA reads as TGTGCCAGCAGAGCCAGGGTCGAGCAGTACTTC. This gives the protein CASRARVEQYF. Combining the CDR3 with reference TRBV2 and TRBJ2-7 gives the whole variable domain EPEVTQTPSHQVTQMGQEVILRCVPISNHLYFYWYRQILGQKVEFLVSFYNNEISEKSEIFDDQFSVERPDGSNFTLKIRSTKLEDSAMYFCASRARVEQYFGPGTRLTVT.

The V gene is TRBV6-2 or TRBV6-3, the J gene TRBJ2-1; 8 bases are shared with TRBD2. The CDR3 is 12 amino acids. Germline CDR1 is MNHEY and CDR2 is SVGEGT. V lost 4 bases to trimming and J lost 8 bases; unmatched junction nucleotides: 1. CDR3 sequence (DNA): TGTGCCAGCAGTTCGGGAGGGTATGAGCAGTTCTTC. It specifies CASSSGGYEQFF.

This clone was recorded once. The chain carries TRBV15 and TRBJ1-4; tentative D call: TRBD1 (5 bases). V dropped 0 bases and J dropped 4 bases, with 12 bases sitting between them. There are 16 residues in the CDR3. The germline gives CDR1 LNHNV, CDR2 YYDKDF (reference sequence). The CDR3 DNA sequence: TGTGCCACCAGCAGAGATAGGAGCAGGGATAATGAAAAACTGTTTTTT. Its translation: CATSRDRSRDNEKLFF. Full variable domain (rest looked up from reference TRBV15 and TRBJ1-4): DAMVIQNPRYQVTQFGKPVTLSCSQTLNHNVMYWYQQKSSQAPKLLFHYYDKDFNNEADTPDNFQSRRPNTSFCFLDIRSPGLGDTAMYLCATSRDRSRDNEKLFFGSGTQLSVL.

The chain has TRBV7-2 and TRBJ2-1; 10 nucleotides match TRBD2. Germline lookup yields CDR1 SGHTA and CDR2 FQGNSA. The CDR3 has 15 amino acids. Trimming removed 5 bases from V and 8 bases from J; junction bases left unmatched: 9. The CDR3 DNA reads TGTGCCAGCAGCCCAGCAGCGGGAGGGCCCGATGAGCAGTTCTTC. Its translation: CASSPAAGGPDEQFF.

The chain joins TRBV9 to TRBJ2-5; 7 bases map to TRBD2. Trimming at V came to 0 bases and at J to 1 base, leaving 3 bases not matched to a gene. Germline CDR1 SGDLS, CDR2 YYNGEE. This CDR3 is 15 amino acids long. CDR3: CASSVEPSGQETQYF. The CDR3, as DNA: TGTGCCAGCAGCGTAGAGCCTAGCGGCCAAGAGACCCAGTACTTC.

The chain links TRBV18 to TRBJ2-3; no clear D. V gave up 0 bases and J gave up 2 bases, with 6 bases separating them. Germline-derived CDR1 and CDR2 are KGHSH and LQKENI. The CDR3 has 14 amino acids. For the CDR3, the DNA is TGTGCCAGCTCACCACCGCAGGTCACAGATACGCAGTATTTT. Its protein is CASSPPQVTDTQYF. Full variable domain (outside the CDR3, taken from reference TRBV18 and TRBJ2-3): NAGVMQNPRHLVRRRGQEARLRCSPMKGHSHVYWYRQLPEEGLKFMVYLQKENIIDESGMPKERFSAEFPKEGPSILRIQQVVRGDSAAYFCASSPPQVTDTQYFGPGTRLTVL.

The rearrangement links TRBV25-1 to TRBJ2-5; 13 bases match TRBD2. J was trimmed by 2 bases and V by 6 bases; bases with no gene match: 6. This CDR3 is built from 16 residues. Germline CDR1 is MGHDK and CDR2 is SYGVNS. The CDR3 region is CASSMTSGRLQETQYF. The DNA of the CDR3 is TGTGCCAGCAGCATGACTAGCGGGAGGCTTCAAGAGACCCAGTACTTC.

The chain joins TRBV24-1 to TRBJ2-3; 9 nucleotides agree with TRBD2. V lost 12 bases and J lost 4; bases outside the gene matches: 13. The germline gives CDR1 KGHDR, CDR2 SFDVKD. This CDR3 is 15 amino acids long. The CDR3 loop reads CAAIFGLARSDTQYF. The CDR3 DNA is TGTGCCGCCATCTTCGGACTAGCGCGATCAGATACGCAGTATTTT.

This chain joins TRBV10-3 and TRBJ2-1; a weak D match, TRBD1 (6 bases). Germline V gene lookup returns CDR1 ENHRY and CDR2 SYGVKD. Deletions cut 10 bases from V and 5 bases from J, with 15 bases between. The CDR3 has 13 amino acids. CDR3 in DNA: TGTGCCACCGTTTCACAGGGAGACAATGAGCAGTTCTTC. It specifies CATVSQGDNEQFF.